What follows are 15 T cell receptor beta chains derived from one specimen sequenced in a study of T cell responses to AZD1222 COVID-19 vaccine. The repertoire was sequenced with immunoSEQ multiplex PCR; TCRdb's copy has only in-frame clones and lacks some. The sample consists of about 67,000 clones, around 84% of them appearing once. The input for sequencing was peripheral blood, taken on day 0 of AZD1222 vaccination. Receptors originate from an adult in good health.

The chain combines TRBV2 with TRBJ1-1; D is possibly TRBD1 (6 bases). This CDR3 region has 14 residues. Germline CDR1 SNHLY, CDR2 FYNNEI. V gave up 10 bases and J gave up 4 bases, with 19 bases separating them. The CDR3 sequence: CATIADSWSTEAFF. The CDR3 DNA is TGTGCCACCATAGCGGACAGTTGGAGCACTGAAGCTTTCTTT.

CDR3: CASSLGVEAPSGNTIYF. The CDR3 DNA follows: TGTGCCAGCAGCTTAGGGGTGGAGGCCCCCTCTGGAAACACCATATATTTT. The chain joins TRBV11-2 to TRBJ1-3; D not certain. Germline V CDR1 and CDR2: SGHAT, FQNNGV. With 1 base removed from V and 0 bases from J, the gap between germline ends came to 13 bases. The CDR3 is 17 amino acids.

This clone was detected once. J is TRBJ1-2 and V is TRBV28; D gene uncertain. Trimming cost V 7 bases and J 5 bases, with 11 bases left between them. CDR1 and CDR2 (germline): MDHEN, SYDVKM. The CDR3 is 12 amino acids. CDR3 in DNA: TGTGCCAGCAACGTGGGGAGTTATGGCTACACCTTC. Residues: CASNVGSYGYTF.

The rearrangement links TRBV9 to TRBJ2-2; TRBD2 agrees at 13 bases. Per the germline V gene, CDR1 is SGDLS and CDR2 is YYNGEE. The CDR3 totals 16 residues. Trimming cost V 5 bases and J 4 bases; bases outside gene matches: 5. CDR3: CASSFGTSGVTGELFF. The CDR3 nucleotides read TGTGCCAGCAGTTTTGGGACTAGCGGGGTCACCGGGGAGCTGTTTTTT.

The CDR3 protein is CASQMGMDTEAFF. CDR3 nucleotides: TGTGCCAGCCAGATGGGCATGGACACTGAAGCTTTCTTT. The chain has TRBV7-2 and TRBJ1-1; no reliable D call. Per the germline V gene, CDR1 is SGHTA and CDR2 is FQGNSA. This CDR3 spans 13 amino acids. V gave up 8 bases and J gave up 3 bases, with 13 bases separating them.

This chain uses TRBV7-2 with TRBJ1-5; no firm D call. The length of the CDR3 is 14 residues. The V and J ends lost 1 base and 5 bases respectively, with 9 bases between them. The germline gives CDR1 SGHTA, CDR2 FQGNSA. The CDR3 region is CASSLVGVDQPQHF. The CDR3 DNA sequence: TGTGCCAGCAGCTTAGTTGGGGTGGATCAGCCCCAGCATTTT.

V and J are TRBV7-9 and TRBJ2-2; D is unresolved. CDR3 length: 12 residues. The V gene's germline CDR1 is SEHNR and CDR2 FQNEAQ (reference sequence). Trimming removed 5 bases from V and 6 bases from J, with 7 bases in between. DNA of the CDR3: TGTGCCAGCAGCGAAGGCCCCGGGGAGCTGTTTTTT. Encoded protein: CASSEGPGELFF.

The chain recombines TRBV7-2 with TRBJ1-5; perhaps TRBD1 as D (5 bases). This CDR3 region has 16 residues. Germline values: CDR1 SGHTA, CDR2 FQGNSA. V was cut by 7 bases and J by 0 bases, with 16 bases left in between. CDR3 sequence: CASTPRGGDSNQPQHF. The CDR3, as DNA: TGTGCCAGCACCCCGAGGGGTGGGGATAGCAATCAGCCCCAGCATTTT.

The genes are TRBV7-3 and TRBJ2-1; TRBD2 agrees at 12 bases. The germline CDR1 and CDR2 sequences are SGHTA and FQGTGA. The CDR3 spans 16 residues. V dropped 4 bases and J dropped 5; count of bases not matched to a gene: 6. The chain's CDR3 is CASSYLAGGPNNEQFF. The DNA for the CDR3 is TGTGCCAGCAGCTACCTAGCGGGAGGGCCCAACAATGAGCAGTTCTTC.

CDR3 residues: CASSLVHQPQHF. CDR3 coding DNA: TGTGCCAGCAGTTTAGTTCATCAGCCCCAGCATTTT. This chain links TRBV28 with TRBJ1-5; no reliable D call. V shed 2 bases and J shed 5 bases, with 4 bases lying between them. The CDR3 runs to 12 residues. Germline assignment: CDR1 MDHEN and CDR2 SYDVKM.

The chain links TRBV7-2 to TRBJ1-2, with a weak D call TRBD1 (6 bases). The CDR3 has 15 residues. The V gene's germline CDR1 is SGHTA and CDR2 FQGNSA. V was trimmed by 4 bases and J by 4 bases, leaving 16 bases between them. The CDR3 DNA follows: TGTGCCAGCAGCTATGACAGGACAATCCTCTATGGCTACACCTTC. It is translated as CASSYDRTILYGYTF.

This rearrangement joins TRBV3-1 (or the pseudogene TRBV3-2) to TRBJ1-1; D may be TRBD1 (6 bases). This CDR3 spans 14 amino acids. V was clipped by 4 bases and J by 1 base, with 10 bases between them. CDR1 and CDR2 (germline): LGHDT, YNNKEL (reference sequence). CDR3 protein: CASSLGQWNTEAFF. The DNA of the CDR3 is TGTGCCAGCAGCCTTGGACAGTGGAACACTGAAGCTTTCTTT.

This clone was observed a handful of times. This chain uses TRBV28 with TRBJ1-2; D uncertain. V was pared by 7 bases and J by 8 bases, with 17 bases between. In germline, CDR1 is MDHEN, CDR2 SYDVKM. The CDR3 spans 13 residues. The CDR3 DNA reads as TGTGCCAGCACCTCGCGTGCGGAGCCAGGCTACACCTTC. As protein: CASTSRAEPGYTF.

The chain combines TRBV6-2 or TRBV6-3 with TRBJ2-2; D remains ambiguous. Trimming removed 3 bases from V and 5 bases from J, with 10 bases in between. Germline V gives CDR1 MNHEY, CDR2 SVGEGT. The CDR3 sequence is 14 residues long. CDR3 in DNA: TGTGCCAGCAGTTATGGTACAGAGACCGGGGAGCTGTTTTTT. This translates into CASSYGTETGELFF.

The rearrangement joins TRBV27 to TRBJ1-1, with D possibly being TRBD1 (5 bases). The CDR3 totals 13 residues. Germline V gene lookup returns CDR1 MNHEY and CDR2 SMNVEV (reference sequence). V dropped 0 bases and J dropped 4 bases, with 6 bases sitting between them. In DNA, the CDR3 is TGTGCCAGCAGTTTATCTCAGGGCACTGAAGCTTTCTTT. Residues: CASSLSQGTEAFF.